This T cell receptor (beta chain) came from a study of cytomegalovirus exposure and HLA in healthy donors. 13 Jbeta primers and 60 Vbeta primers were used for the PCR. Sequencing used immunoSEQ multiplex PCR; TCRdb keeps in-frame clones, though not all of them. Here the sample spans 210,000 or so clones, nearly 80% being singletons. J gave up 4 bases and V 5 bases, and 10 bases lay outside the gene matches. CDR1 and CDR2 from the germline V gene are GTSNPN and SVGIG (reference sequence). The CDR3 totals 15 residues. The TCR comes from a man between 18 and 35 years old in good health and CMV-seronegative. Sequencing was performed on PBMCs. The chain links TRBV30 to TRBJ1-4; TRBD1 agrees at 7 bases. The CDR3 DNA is TGTGCCTGGGGACCTAAGACAGGGATTAATGAAAAACTGTTTTTT. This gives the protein CAWGPKTGINEKLFF.